One and the same sample provided the 4 T cell receptor beta chains below, sequenced in a study of OX40 agonist ivuxolimab in advanced cancers. The repertoire was sequenced with immunoSEQ multiplex PCR; TCRdb's copy has only in-frame clones and lacks some. The table has fewer than 50,000 clones, less than 85% seen once. Sample: CD4+ or CD8+ T cells sorted from blood, taken in a trial of the OX40 agonist ivuxolimab. The receptors were gathered from an adult with an advanced solid tumor such as melanoma, head and neck, liver or kidney cancer.

The chain links TRBV10-3 to TRBJ2-1; 9 bases are shared with TRBD2. CDR1 ENHRY and CDR2 SYGVKD come from the germline V gene. This CDR3 contains 17 residues. The ends lost 0 bases at V and 7 bases at J; junction bases unmatched: 10. CDR3 bases: TGTGCCATCAGTGAGTCGGCCCCGACTAGCGGATCTAATGAGCAGTTCTTC. This sequence encodes CAISESAPTSGSNEQFF.

Points on this clone: This sample includes further DNA sequences coding for the same CDR3. This sequence joins TRBV2 and TRBJ1-1; no definite D call. This CDR3 spans 13 amino acids. Germline CDR1 is SNHLY and CDR2 is FYNNEI. V lost 3 bases and J lost 4, with 9 bases in between. CDR3 protein: CASSEREGTEAFF. As DNA, the CDR3 is TGTGCCAGCAGTGAGAGGGAGGGCACTGAAGCTTTCTTT.

The chain uses TRBV7-8 and TRBJ2-6; the D call may be TRBD1 or TRBD2 (5 bases each). CDR1 is SGHVS and CDR2 is FQNEAQ in the germline V gene. This CDR3 has 20 residues. Between the trimmed V and J ends, which lost 2 bases and 0 bases, there was a span of 20 bases. The CDR3 region has the DNA TGTGCCAGCAGCTTAAGTCGATTTGGGGGTATAGACTCTGGGGCCAACGTCCTGACTTTC. Residues: CASSLSRFGGIDSGANVLTF.

This chain connects TRBV28 to TRBJ2-5, with 10 positions matching TRBD2. The trim removed 4 bases at V and 3 bases at J, leaving 8 bases unmatched. Germline V gives CDR1 MDHEN, CDR2 SYDVKM. The CDR3 totals 16 residues. CDR3 region: CASSSPAGGGKETQYF. CDR3 DNA: TGTGCCAGCAGTTCCCCAGCGGGAGGGGGTAAAGAGACCCAGTACTTC.